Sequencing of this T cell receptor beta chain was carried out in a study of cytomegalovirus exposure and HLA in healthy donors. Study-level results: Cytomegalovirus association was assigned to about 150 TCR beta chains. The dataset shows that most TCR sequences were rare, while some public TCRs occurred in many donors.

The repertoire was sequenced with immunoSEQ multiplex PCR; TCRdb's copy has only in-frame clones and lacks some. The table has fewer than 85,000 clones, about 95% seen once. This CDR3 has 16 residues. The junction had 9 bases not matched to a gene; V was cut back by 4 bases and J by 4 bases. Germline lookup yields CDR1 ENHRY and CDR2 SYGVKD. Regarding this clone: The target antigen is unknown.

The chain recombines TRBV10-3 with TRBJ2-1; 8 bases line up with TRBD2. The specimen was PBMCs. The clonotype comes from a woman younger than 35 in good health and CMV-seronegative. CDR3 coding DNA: TGTGCCATCAGTGCATTAGCGGGGTCAGGGTACAATGAGCAGTTCTTC. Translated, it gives CAISALAGSGYNEQFF.